This paragraph covers one T cell receptor beta chain sequence. Its antigen is not identified. This sample is drawn from a study of T cell repertoires in cytomegalovirus infection. Overall study context: Both a matching HLA type and CMV infection were indicated by public TCR beta signatures.

Study-wide points: The study identified carriers of CMV plus the relevant HLA from cumulative public TCR beta family frequency.

The CDR3 is 15 residues long. V was pared by 0 bases and J by 6 bases, with 11 bases between. CDR1 and CDR2 from the germline V gene are MNHNY and SVGAGI (reference sequence). TCRdb reanalysed the reads using MiXCR and keeps one entry per CDR3 protein. The sample lists hundreds of thousands of distinct CDR3 sequences, roughly a third occurring once. The sequence derives from a human donor in good health (CMV status not recorded). Some clones in this sample may be carry-over from other donors' samples. V usage is TRBV6-6 and J usage is TRBJ2-2; no clear D gene. Source: cultured PBMCs, taken from culture after CMV antigen stimulation. Written as DNA, the CDR3 is TGTGCCAGCAGTTACTCTGGCCTCGGAGCCGGGGAGCTGTTTTTT. Translation gives CASSYSGLGAGELFF.